Presented here are 9 T cell receptor beta chains from one specimen sequenced in a study of shared clonotypes between healthy human individuals (dated by TCRdb to the early 2020s). Library generation was performed with the immunoSEQ multiplex PCR assay. TCRdb retrieved this table from immuneACCESS and kept in-frame rearrangements only. Not all clones are present; in checked studies, unresolved V genes account for under half, and no reason is known for the remainder. The sample records more than 1 million clones, approximately 80% of which are singletons. The ten top clones hold approximately 0.56% of the sample. The source material was memory CD4+ T cells from PBMCs. Explained via the paper, the cell subset or site label denotes: CD45RA-negative fraction. The receptors here all came from a man aged 18 to 30 in good health. Some clones in this sample may be carry-over from other donors' samples.

On this clone itself: The same CDR3 can be traced to other DNA sequences in this sample. The chain has TRBV20-1 and TRBJ2-3; D remains ambiguous. The CDR3 contains 11 residues. The ends were cut back, 0 bases at V and 6 bases at J, with 4 bases in the middle. Germline loops: CDR1 DFQATT, CDR2 SNEGSKA (reference sequence). The CDR3 protein is CSARDLDTQYF. CDR3 sequence (DNA): TGCAGTGCTAGAGATCTGGATACGCAGTATTTT.

This clone was seen once. Different DNA sequences within this sample yield the same CDR3. CDR3 protein: CASSLRQDTYEQYF. CDR3 DNA sequence: TGCGCCAGCAGCTTGAGGCAGGACACCTACGAGCAGTACTTC. The V and J genes are TRBV5-1 and TRBJ2-7; TRBD1 might be the D (5 bases). CDR3 length equals 14 residues. The germline V and J ends were trimmed by 1 base and 2 bases, with 10 bases remaining between them. Germline loops: CDR1 SGHRS, CDR2 YFSETQ. The full variable domain, its missing parts supplied by reference TRBV5-1 and TRBJ2-7, is KAGVTQTPRYLIKTRGQQVTLSCSPISGHRSVSWYQQTPGQGLQFLFEYFSETQRNKGNFPGRFSGRQFSNSRSEMNVSTLELGDSALYLCASSLRQDTYEQYFGPGTRLTVT.

The V gene is TRBV14, the J gene TRBJ1-1, with D tentatively TRBD1 (5 bases). This CDR3 has 13 amino acids. Between the trimmed V and J ends, which lost 2 bases and 8 bases, there was a span of 12 bases. CDR1 is SGHDN and CDR2 is FVKESK in the germline V gene. DNA of the CDR3: TGTGCCAGCAGCCAACGGTTAAGGGGCGAAGCTTTCTTT. Translated, it gives CASSQRLRGEAFF.

This clone appeared a single time. The chain recombines TRBV10-3 with TRBJ2-7; D possibly corresponds to TRBD1 (5 bases). CDR1 and CDR2 from the germline V gene are ENHRY and SYGVKD. The CDR3 is made up of 16 amino acids. Trimming took 0 bases from V and 1 from J, leaving 13 bases between them. CDR3 coding DNA: TGTGCCATCAGTGAGTCAAAGGGGTTGGGGTCCTACGAGCAGTACTTC. Its translation: CAISESKGLGSYEQYF.

This chain connects TRBV28 to TRBJ1-2; tentative D call: TRBD1 (5 bases). The germline V gene has CDR1 MDHEN and CDR2 SYDVKM. The CDR3 has 15 amino acids. With 6 bases removed from V and 3 bases from J, the gap between germline ends came to 17 bases. The CDR3: CASRLRPGPYYGYTF. CDR3 DNA sequence: TGTGCCAGCAGGTTAAGACCGGGACCGTACTATGGCTACACCTTC.

The chain joins TRBV7-2 to TRBJ2-2, with D maybe TRBD1 (6 bases). The CDR3 extends over 14 amino acids. Per germline, CDR1 SGHTA and CDR2 FQGNSA. V lost 6 bases and J lost 0, with 8 bases in between. The DNA for the CDR3 is TGTGCCAGCAGACAGGGAGCGAACACCGGGGAGCTGTTTTTT. Translated, it gives CASRQGANTGELFF.

This clone has just a few counts. Other DNA sequences of this sample code for an identical CDR3. This chain joins TRBV6-1 and TRBJ2-1; 8 bases align to TRBD1. The V and J ends lost 6 bases and 7 bases, in that order; junction bases with no gene match: 8. CDR1 is MNHNS, CDR2 SASEGT, per germline. This CDR3 is built from 14 residues. CDR3 DNA: TGTGCCAGCAGCGAGGACAGGGTGAGGAATGAGCAGTTCTTC. This codes for CASSEDRVRNEQFF.

The chain is built from TRBV19 and TRBJ1-5, with a weak D call TRBD1 (5 bases). The CDR3 runs 17 residues. Germline CDR1 is LNHDA and CDR2 is SQIVND (reference sequence). V gave up 7 bases and J gave up 3 bases, with 22 bases separating them. DNA of the CDR3: TGTGCCAGTACCTCCAGGGCGCCAGGGACGGTCAATCAGCCCCAGCATTTT. Amino acids: CASTSRAPGTVNQPQHF.

The chain couples TRBV4-1 to TRBJ1-4; tentatively, D is TRBD1 (6 bases). The CDR3 is made up of 16 amino acids. Trimming left V 4 bases short and J 8 bases short, with 20 bases between. CDR1 and CDR2 from the germline V gene are MGHRA and YSYEKL. The CDR3 region has the DNA TGCGCCAGCAGCCTTTACGCCGGGACACCTCCAGAAAAACTGTTTTTT. Residues: CASSLYAGTPPEKLFF.